A selection of T cell receptor beta chains follows, all from one sample in a study of T-cell memory formation after mild COVID-19. A single record per CDR3 protein comes from TCRdb applying MiXCR to the 5' RACE reads. Found here are hundreds of thousands of distinct CDR3 sequences, 20% of them singletons; the top ten hold approximately 12%. Sequencing was carried out using PBMCs or a T cell subset sorted from them (not recorded which). The source of these receptors is an adult woman who had mild COVID-19 (a few samples of this study predate the infection). Cell type and time point are not known. Both conserved end residues are part of each CDR3. A D gene is named only where the DNA matches it firmly. Clone size is given for some rows only: seen once, a few or many times, or a class if the clone is expanded.

d_call j_call clone_size v_call cdr3_aa cdr3_nt
- TRBJ2-3 - TRBV7-9 CASSLAVGTLGDTQYF TGTGCCAGCAGCTTGGCAGTGGGAACATTGGGAGATACGCAGTATTTT
- TRBJ2-7 few TRBV5-8 CASSPLPSGRDEQYF TGTGCCAGCAGCCCTCTCCCGAGCGGCCGGGACGAGCAGTACTTC
TRBD2 TRBJ2-3 - TRBV27 CASIGSGGVGDTQYF TGTGCCAGCATCGGTAGCGGGGGGGTTGGGGATACGCAGTATTTT
- TRBJ2-3 - TRBV6-6 CASSYSGITDTQYF TGTGCCAGCAGTTATAGTGGCATCACAGATACGCAGTATTTT
TRBD1 TRBJ2-1 many TRBV6-5 CASSYSGTARSYNEQFF TGTGCCAGCAGTTACTCAGGGACAGCCCGCTCCTACAATGAGCAGTTCTTC
- TRBJ2-1 - TRBV9 CASSVEAGLTYNEQFF TGTGCCAGCAGCGTAGAGGCAGGCCTGACCTACAATGAGCAGTTCTTC
TRBD1 TRBJ1-1 few TRBV6-5 CASSYSRRTGKLNTEAFF TGTGCCAGCAGTTACTCCAGGAGGACAGGGAAGTTAAACACTGAAGCTTTCTTT
TRBD1 TRBJ1-2 - TRBV27 CASSRTGTNYGYTF TGTGCCAGCAGCCGGACAGGGACTAACTATGGCTACACCTTC
- TRBJ1-5 few TRBV12-3/TRBV12-4 CASRFVGNQPQHF TGTGCCAGCCGATTTGTCGGCAATCAGCCCCAGCATTTT
- TRBJ2-3 many TRBV7-3 CASSLVSGGADTQYF TGTGCCAGCAGCTTGGTCTCCGGAGGGGCAGATACGCAGTATTTT
- TRBJ2-1 few TRBV2 CASSGPPYNEQFF TGTGCCAGCAGTGGGCCACCATACAATGAGCAGTTCTTC
- TRBJ2-1 once TRBV6-5 CASSYSWQGSSYNEQFF TGTGCCAGCAGTTACTCATGGCAGGGGAGCTCCTACAATGAGCAGTTCTTC
- TRBJ2-3 few TRBV7-9 CATTGTGSTDTQYF TGTGCCACCACGGGGACGGGCAGCACAGATACGCAGTATTTT
TRBD2 TRBJ2-3 many TRBV6-6 CASSYQKGLAGSVTQYF TGTGCCAGCAGTTACCAAAAGGGACTAGCGGGGTCGGTTACGCAGTATTTT
- TRBJ2-7 few TRBV6-5 CASRNGGYEQYF TGTGCCAGCAGGAACGGGGGCTACGAGCAGTACTTC
- TRBJ1-6 once TRBV30 CAWNRDSPLHF TGTGCCTGGAACAGGGATTCACCCCTCCACTTT
- TRBJ2-2 - TRBV4-1 CASSQEPRDTGELFF TGCGCCAGCAGCCAAGAGCCAAGGGACACCGGGGAGCTGTTTTTT
TRBD1 TRBJ2-3 - TRBV24-1 CATSGRQGADTQYF TGTGCCACCAGTGGAAGACAGGGGGCCGATACGCAGTATTTT
TRBD1 TRBJ2-7 - TRBV6-2/TRBV6-3 CVSSTSGTEPYEQYF TGTGTCAGCAGTACCTCCGGGACAGAGCCCTACGAGCAGTACTTC
- TRBJ2-3 - TRBV6-1 CASSEKVHTDTQYF TGTGCCAGCAGTGAAAAAGTTCACACAGATACGCAGTATTTT
TRBD1 TRBJ2-3 - TRBV7-6 CASSFNRDRVDTQYF TGTGCCAGCAGCTTTAACCGGGACAGGGTCGATACGCAGTATTTT
- TRBJ2-2 many TRBV9 CASSVASGELFF TGTGCCAGCAGCGTAGCTTCCGGGGAGCTGTTTTTT
TRBD2 TRBJ2-3 - TRBV6-2/TRBV6-3 CASSYTRNRDYSTDTQYF TGTGCCAGCAGTTACACGCGAAACCGGGACTACTCCACAGATACGCAGTATTTT
- TRBJ2-3 few TRBV7-6 CASSSRGQADTQYF TGTGCCAGCAGCTCCCGTGGACAAGCAGATACGCAGTATTTT
TRBD1 TRBJ2-7 few TRBV29-1 CSVAPGQGRYEQYF TGCAGCGTTGCCCCGGGACAGGGTCGGTACGAGCAGTACTTC
- TRBJ1-1 few TRBV5-6 CASSLGTWDTEAFF TGTGCCAGCAGCTTGGGGACCTGGGACACTGAAGCTTTCTTT
- TRBJ2-1 many TRBV7-3 CASSRGPGVGENEQFF TGTGCCAGCAGCCGGGGGCCGGGAGTGGGTGAAAATGAGCAGTTCTTC
- TRBJ1-2 - TRBV27 CASSLSSGNGYTF TGTGCCAGCAGTTTATCATCGGGTAATGGCTACACCTTC
- TRBJ2-1 - TRBV2 CASRDTSYNEQFF TGTGCCAGCAGGGACACTAGCTACAATGAGCAGTTCTTC
- TRBJ2-1 - TRBV24-1 CATSDFRGSYNEQFF TGTGCCACCAGTGATTTCCGGGGCTCCTACAATGAGCAGTTCTTC
TRBD1 TRBJ1-6 - TRBV6-1 CASSKRQGGPAYNSPLHF TGTGCCAGCAGTAAACGACAGGGCGGGCCGGCATATAATTCACCCCTCCACTTT
TRBD1 TRBJ1-1 - TRBV6-6 CASRGTGVRYTEAFF TGTGCCAGCAGGGGGACAGGGGTACGGTACACTGAAGCTTTCTTT
- TRBJ2-1 - TRBV7-2 CASSSSANEQFF TGTGCCAGCAGCTCCTCTGCCAATGAGCAGTTCTTC
- TRBJ2-7 few TRBV28 CASSPGTARYEQYF TGTGCCAGCAGCCCCGGGACGGCCCGCTACGAGCAGTACTTC
TRBD1 TRBJ1-1 few TRBV7-2 CASSLVSWDRGPMNTEAFF TGTGCCAGCAGCTTAGTTAGTTGGGACAGGGGTCCGATGAACACTGAAGCTTTCTTT
- TRBJ2-2 - TRBV2 CASSESRGTGELFF TGTGCCAGCAGTGAGTCCAGGGGCACCGGGGAGCTGTTTTTT
- TRBJ2-1 many TRBV12-3/TRBV12-4 CATQVPGIWTNEQFF TGTGCCACCCAGGTACCGGGGATATGGACCAATGAGCAGTTCTTC
- TRBJ2-7 - TRBV20-1 CSADGGGYEQYF TGCAGTGCTGACGGGGGAGGCTACGAGCAGTACTTC
- TRBJ2-1 few TRBV5-1 CASKATLPAYNEQFF TGCGCCAGCAAGGCCACCCTCCCGGCCTACAATGAGCAGTTCTTC
TRBD2 TRBJ2-7 few TRBV25-1 CASRAGGGSSYEQYF TGTGCCAGCAGGGCCGGCGGGGGGTCCTCCTACGAGCAGTACTTC
TRBD1 TRBJ1-1 - TRBV6-4 CASSEGTGMNTEAFF TGTGCCAGCAGTGAAGGGACAGGAATGAACACTGAAGCTTTCTTT
- TRBJ2-7 - TRBV4-2 CASSQESQHEQYF TGTGCCAGCAGCCAAGAATCACAGCACGAGCAGTACTTC
- TRBJ2-7 few TRBV6-1 CATGREQYF TGTGCCACGGGGCGCGAGCAGTACTTC